Following are 11 T cell receptor beta chains from one sample sequenced in a study of blood T cell repertoires in COVID-19. Profiling relied on immunoSEQ multiplex PCR, and the TCRdb table lists in-frame clones only, not all of them. The sample lists 110,000 to 150,000 clones, over 70% occurring once. The sequenced sample was peripheral blood. The receptors derive from a woman aged 60-75 years with acute or convalescent COVID-19.

The rearrangement links TRBV5-1 to TRBJ2-7; 8 bases agree with TRBD1. The junction had 14 bases not matched to a gene; V was cut back by 4 bases and J by 5 bases. CDR3 size: 16 residues. Germline V gene sequence: CDR1 SGHRS, CDR2 YFSETQ. CDR3: CASSRTTWTGRDEQYF. CDR3 coding DNA: TGCGCCAGCAGCCGAACAACCTGGACAGGGCGAGACGAGCAGTACTTC.

This clone has a single count. V gene TRBV10-3 combines with J gene TRBJ2-7; TRBD1 is a possible D gene (5 bases). This CDR3 contains 13 residues. V shed 8 bases and J shed 2 bases, with 13 bases lying between them. The germline V gene encodes CDR1 ENHRY and CDR2 SYGVKD. Here the CDR3 DNA reads TGTGCCATCGGACAACCGATCCCCTACGAGCAGTACTTC. This translates into CAIGQPIPYEQYF.

This chain links TRBV28 with TRBJ1-5; TRBD1 matches 7 bases. With V trimmed by 8 bases and J by 2 bases, 3 bases remained unmatched. This CDR3 has 13 residues. The germline CDR1 and CDR2 sequences are MDHEN and SYDVKM. CDR3 DNA sequence: TGTGCCAGCCGAGACAGGGGCAATCAGCCCCAGCATTTT. Its translation is CASRDRGNQPQHF. Based on the CDR3 plus reference TRBV28 and TRBJ1-5, the full variable domain is DVKVTQSSRYLVKRTGEKVFLECVQDMDHENMFWYRQDPGLGLRLIYFSYDVKMKEKGDIPEGYSVSREKKERFSLILESASTNQTSMYLCASRDRGNQPQHFGDGTRLSIL.

V usage is TRBV6-2 or TRBV6-3 and J usage is TRBJ2-7; D is unclear. The CDR3 sequence is 11 residues long. V was clipped by 5 bases and J by 1 base, with 3 bases between them. Looked up from germline, CDR1 is MNHEY and CDR2 is SVGEGT. CDR3 amino acids: CASSISYEQYF. For the CDR3, the DNA is TGTGCCAGCAGTATATCCTACGAGCAGTACTTC.

The chain couples TRBV20-1 to TRBJ2-7; D not certain. Per germline, CDR1 DFQATT and CDR2 SNEGSKA (reference sequence). The CDR3 spans 11 residues. Trimming removed 0 bases from V and 7 bases from J, with 7 bases in between. The chain's CDR3 is CSARERREQYF. Written as DNA, the CDR3 is TGCAGTGCTAGAGAACGGCGGGAGCAGTACTTC.

The rearrangement uses TRBV28 and TRBJ1-4; 10 nucleotides match TRBD1. The CDR3 loop spans 16 amino acids. In germline, CDR1 is MDHEN, CDR2 SYDVKM. Germline trimming cut 5 bases from V and 6 bases from J; bases unmatched to any gene: 9. The CDR3 DNA sequence: TGTGCCAGCAGTGGATCAGACAGGGGGCGCTATGAAAAACTGTTTTTT. Protein: CASSGSDRGRYEKLFF.

The chain uses TRBV9 and TRBJ2-1, with 12 bases identical to TRBD2. Germline CDR1 reads SGDLS; CDR2 reads YYNGEE. V shed 4 bases and J 8 bases; nucleotides not matched to a gene: 10. The CDR3 is 16 residues long. This chain's CDR3 is CASSPRASGRADEQFF. CDR3 DNA: TGTGCCAGCAGCCCCCGGGCTAGCGGGAGGGCGGATGAGCAGTTCTTC.

The chain joins TRBV13 to TRBJ2-1; D ambiguous. Germline V gene sequence: CDR1 PRHDT, CDR2 FYEKMQ (reference sequence). The germline V and J ends were trimmed by 1 base and 7 bases, with 5 bases remaining between them. This CDR3 is 12 amino acids long. CDR3 in amino acids: CASSLERNEQFF. The DNA of the CDR3 is TGTGCCAGCAGCTTAGAACGGAATGAGCAGTTCTTC.

This clone occurred a few times. The chain couples TRBV7-9 to TRBJ1-5; D is possibly TRBD1 (6 bases). This CDR3 spans 15 amino acids. Germline V CDR1 and CDR2: SEHNR, FQNEAQ (reference sequence). Trimming left V 2 bases short and J 2 bases short, with 10 bases between. CDR3 bases: TGTGCCAGCAGCTTACCAGGGGATGGCAATCAGCCCCAGCATTTT. It translates to CASSLPGDGNQPQHF.

V and J are TRBV27 and TRBJ2-1, with TRBD2 identical over 9 bases. The germline V gene has CDR1 MNHEY and CDR2 SMNVEV (reference sequence). Unmatched junction bases numbered 11, after V lost 11 bases and J lost 0 bases. The CDR3 loop spans 16 amino acids. CDR3 nucleotides: TGTGCCTCGATCCCCCGTAGCGGGAGCTCCTACAATGAGCAGTTCTTC. Translation gives CASIPRSGSSYNEQFF.

The chain combines TRBV27 with TRBJ2-3; no clear D. Germline V gene sequence: CDR1 MNHEY, CDR2 SMNVEV (reference sequence). The V and J ends lost 3 bases and 2 bases respectively, with 3 bases between them. The CDR3 is 12 residues long. CDR3 DNA sequence: TGTGCCAGCAGTTTCCACACAGATACGCAGTATTTT. Its protein is CASSFHTDTQYF.